This T cell receptor beta chain was identified during a study of blood T cell repertoires in COVID-19. Study-wide background: Sites in the United States, Italy and Spain provided acute and convalescent COVID-19 samples. From T cells, B-cell-depleted T cells, or PBMCs came the material, which was cDNA or gDNA.

In the authors' workflow: Reference gene primer amplification in the assay estimated nucleated cell counts. Profiled with immunoSEQ multiplex PCR; TCRdb holds only in-frame clones, not every one. V and J calls and clone size are those listed in that table; D and trimming were worked out from the DNA. The sample consists of 120,000 to 150,000 clones, approximately 83% of them appearing once. Followed over time, Seattle patients had been enrolled while infection was active. V was pared by 2 bases and J by 9 bases, with 17 bases between. Germline CDR1 reads ENHRY; CDR2 reads SYGVKD. The CDR3 totals 14 residues.

This sequence was found in a woman aged 60 to 75 with COVID-19, enrolled during active disease. The sequenced sample was peripheral blood. J is TRBJ2-7 and V is TRBV10-3, with no clear D. The CDR3 DNA sequence: TGTGCCATCAGTGAGCCGATCTCCGCCCAGGCGCAGTACTTC. Protein: CAISEPISAQAQYF.